This T cell receptor beta chain was documented in a study of cytotoxic CD8 clonotypes in ibrutinib-treated CLL. Whole-study context: On average, each sample had about 250,000 productive templates and approximately 85,000 productive rearrangements.

The CDR3 sequence is 12 residues long. CDR1 and CDR2 from the germline V gene are SGHAT and FQNNGV. Trimming pared 0 bases from V and 8 bases from J, leaving 7 bases between. The protocol was immunoSEQ multiplex PCR, while the TCRdb copy is restricted to in-frame clones and leaves out a portion. The table has nearly 300,000 clones, roughly four fifths seen once; the top ten hold 5.6%. The rearrangement links TRBV11-2 to TRBJ1-2; D unresolved. Here the sequenced sample was PBMCs, taken at disease progression, from a patient treated with ibrutinib. This TCR was recovered from a human donor with chronic lymphocytic leukemia. This CDR3 reads CASSLEGNGYTF. The CDR3 nucleotides are TGTGCCAGCAGCTTAGAGGGGAACGGCTACACCTTC. Filled out from reference TRBV11-2 and TRBJ1-2, the complete variable domain reads EAGVAQSPRYKIIEKRQSVAFWCNPISGHATLYWYQQILGQGPKLLIQFQNNGVVDDSQLPKDRFSAERLKGVDSTLKIQPAKLEDSAVYLCASSLEGNGYTFGSGTRLTVV.